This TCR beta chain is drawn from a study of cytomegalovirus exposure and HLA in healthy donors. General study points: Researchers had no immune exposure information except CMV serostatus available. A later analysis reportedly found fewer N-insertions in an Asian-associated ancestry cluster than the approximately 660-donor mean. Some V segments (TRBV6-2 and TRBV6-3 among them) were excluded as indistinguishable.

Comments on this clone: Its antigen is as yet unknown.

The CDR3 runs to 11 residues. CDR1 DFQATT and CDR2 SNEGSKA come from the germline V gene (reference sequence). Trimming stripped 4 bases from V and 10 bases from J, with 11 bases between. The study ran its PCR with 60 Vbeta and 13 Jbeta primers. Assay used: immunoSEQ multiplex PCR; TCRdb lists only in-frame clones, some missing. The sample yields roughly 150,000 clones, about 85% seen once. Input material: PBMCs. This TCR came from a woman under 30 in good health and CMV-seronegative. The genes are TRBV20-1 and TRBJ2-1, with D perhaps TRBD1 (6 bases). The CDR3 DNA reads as TGCAGTGCTACAGGGGCGGAGGAGCAGTTCTTC. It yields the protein CSATGAEEQFF.